This T cell receptor (beta chain) was recorded in a study of shared clonotypes between healthy human individuals. Germline V gene sequence: CDR1 SGHRS, CDR2 YFSETQ. J gave up 1 base and V 4 bases, and 5 bases lay outside the gene matches. The CDR3 totals 14 residues. Sequencing was at deep level. Assay: immunoSEQ multiplex PCR; the TCRdb copy retains only in-frame clones and omits some. The sample gives some 2,000,000 clones, roughly 96% of which show up once; 0.13% is in the top ten. In its sample, this clone was seen once. Its target is not known. Additional DNA sequences in this sample encode the identical CDR3. Overall study findings and caveats: In contrast to clonotypes shared by all four donors, non-shared clonotypes had lower generation probabilities.

The gene calls are TRBV5-1 and TRBJ2-7; 7 positions agree with TRBD1. The sequence derives from a man between 18 and 29 years old in good health. The material sequenced was naive CD4+ T cells sorted from blood. Subset specified: CD45RA+ positively selected. DNA of the CDR3: TGCGCCAGCAGCAGAGACAGGGCGTCCTACGAGCAGTACTTC. Protein sequence: CASSRDRASYEQYF. The variable domain in full, completed from reference TRBV5-1 and TRBJ2-7, reads KAGVTQTPRYLIKTRGQQVTLSCSPISGHRSVSWYQQTPGQGLQFLFEYFSETQRNKGNFPGRFSGRQFSNSRSEMNVSTLELGDSALYLCASSRDRASYEQYFGPGTRLTVT.